The source of this TCR beta chain is a study of long-term antiretroviral therapy in people with HIV. This CDR3 region has 16 residues. Trimming took 0 bases from V and 5 from J; bases not matched to a gene: 6. Germline lookup yields CDR1 SGDLS and CDR2 YYNGEE. They ran version v3.0 of the immunoSEQ assay at survey level. Some clones are missing from TCRdb's copy, which holds only in-frame ones; the method was immunoSEQ multiplex PCR. Seen here are more than 35,000 clones, more than 90% observed once, and the top ten hold 2.5% to 3.5%. This clonotype originated in a woman aged 45-60 years with HIV. The chain has TRBV9 and TRBJ2-5; TRBD2 matches at 11 bases. Sequencing used unsorted PBMCs, obtained 3.7 years after starting antiretroviral therapy. CDR3 in DNA: TGTGCCAGCAGCGTAGCTCGACTAGCGGGGCACGAGACCCAGTACTTC. It translates to CASSVARLAGHETQYF.